The 20 T cell receptor beta chains reported below all come from one sample, sequenced in a study of PD-1 blockade in classical Hodgkin lymphoma. Every patient was affected by relapse after autologous stem cell transplantation, while exposure to brentuximab vedotin was not uniform. The data were produced by immunoSEQ multiplex PCR, yet TCRdb's version contains in-frame clones alone and is incomplete. The sample has 84,000 or so clones, about 90% seen once. The sample was peripheral blood mononuclear cells (PBMCs), taken before the second cycle of nivolumab. The source of these receptors is a human donor with classical Hodgkin lymphoma.

This chain uses TRBV9 with TRBJ1-5; D gene ambiguous. The ends were cut back, 4 bases at V and 0 bases at J, with 11 bases in the middle. The CDR3 extends over 15 amino acids. In germline, CDR1 is SGDLS, CDR2 YYNGEE. The CDR3 loop is CASSPATDSNQPQHF. In nucleotides, the CDR3 is TGTGCCAGCAGCCCAGCCACGGATAGCAATCAGCCCCAGCATTTT.

The chain links TRBV7-9 to TRBJ1-4, with TRBD1 as a possible D gene (5 bases). Trimming took off 1 base at V and 8 bases at J, with 14 bases between the two ends. CDR3 length: 15 amino acids. Germline values: CDR1 SEHNR, CDR2 FQNEAQ (reference sequence). The CDR3 nucleotides are TGTGCCAGCAGCTTAGTTGGGGGATTAAAGGAAAAACTGTTTTTT. This translates into CASSLVGGLKEKLFF.

The J gene is TRBJ2-7, the V gene TRBV5-1, with D uncertain. This CDR3 is 17 amino acids long. Germline V lookup: CDR1 SGHRS, CDR2 YFSETQ. Trimming removed 0 bases from V and 0 bases from J, with 16 bases in between. The CDR3 region is CASSLAFRVSYSYEQYF. The DNA of the CDR3 is TGCGCCAGCAGCTTGGCTTTCCGTGTTTCGTACTCCTACGAGCAGTACTTC.

This clone occurred a few times. The chain joins TRBV11-2 to TRBJ1-1; D gene uncertain. In germline, CDR1 is SGHAT, CDR2 FQNNGV. This CDR3 comprises 13 residues. V shed 2 bases and J shed 1 base, with 5 bases lying between them. The CDR3 nucleotides are TGTGCCAGCAGCTTAAGGCCGAACACTGAAGCTTTCTTT. This encodes CASSLRPNTEAFF.

The V gene is TRBV14, the J gene TRBJ2-7, with D tentatively TRBD1 (5 bases). The CDR3 has 16 amino acids. V gave up 3 bases and J gave up 4 bases, with 19 bases separating them. CDR1 is SGHDN, CDR2 FVKESK, per germline. The CDR3 here is CASSQTGRGSRYEQYF. The CDR3 nucleotides are TGTGCCAGCAGCCAGACTGGAAGGGGCAGTAGGTACGAGCAGTACTTC.

The J gene is TRBJ2-2, the V gene TRBV9, with TRBD2 identical over 8 bases. The germline CDR1 and CDR2 sequences are SGDLS and YYNGEE. J gave up 6 bases and V 0 bases, and 7 bases lay outside the gene matches. The CDR3 covers 16 residues. The CDR3 region has the DNA TGTGCCAGCAGCGTAGCGGGAGGGTCGGTGTCCGGGGAGCTGTTTTTT. Amino acid sequence: CASSVAGGSVSGELFF.

The CDR3, as DNA: TGTGCCATCAGTGGGAACAGGGAGGTTCAGCCCCAGCATTTT. This codes for CAISGNREVQPQHF. The chain carries TRBV10-3 and TRBJ1-5; D perhaps matches TRBD1 (6 bases). This CDR3 has 14 residues. Germline CDR1 ENHRY, CDR2 SYGVKD. The V gene lost 4 bases and the J gene lost 6 bases, with 13 bases spanning the gap.

The chain uses TRBV18 and TRBJ1-2, with D unclear. V dropped 2 bases and J dropped 6 bases, with 19 bases sitting between them. The CDR3 is made up of 16 amino acids. Germline V lookup: CDR1 KGHSH, CDR2 LQKENI. In nucleotides, the CDR3 is TGTGCCAGCTCACCAGGGTTAGTCTTAGGTGAGAATGGCTACACCTTC. The encoded protein is CASSPGLVLGENGYTF.

The rearrangement uses TRBV5-6 and TRBJ1-1, with D unclear. Trimming took 0 bases from V and 1 from J, leaving 7 bases between them. There are 14 residues in the CDR3. Germline CDR1 SGHDT, CDR2 YYEEEE. CDR3 nucleotide sequence: TGTGCCAGCAGCTTGGGGCACCCGAACACTGAAGCTTTCTTT. Protein sequence: CASSLGHPNTEAFF.

This clone came up once. The chain recombines TRBV27 with TRBJ1-5; possibly TRBD1 for D (6 bases). This CDR3 is 16 amino acids long. Trimming left V 6 bases short and J 4 bases short, with 19 bases between. Germline V lookup: CDR1 MNHEY, CDR2 SMNVEV (reference sequence). This CDR3 reads CASRGVGRGFNQPQHF. The CDR3 DNA sequence: TGTGCCAGCAGGGGGGTGGGCAGGGGTTTTAATCAGCCCCAGCATTTT.

This clone was picked up one time. V and J are TRBV7-8 and TRBJ1-3; D gene unclear. Germline V lookup: CDR1 SGHVS, CDR2 FQNEAQ. The V and J ends lost 5 bases and 0 bases respectively, with 8 bases between them. The CDR3 has 14 residues. CDR3 coding DNA: TGTGCCAGCAGCCCACGAAGCTCTGGAAACACCATATATTTT. Amino acids: CASSPRSSGNTIYF. The complete variable domain, with remaining parts taken from reference TRBV7-8 and TRBJ1-3, reads GAGVSQSPRYKVAKRGQDVALRCDPISGHVSLFWYQQALGQGPEFLTYFQNEAQLDKSGLPSDRFFAERPEGSVSTLKIQRTQQEDSAVYLCASSPRSSGNTIYFGEGSWLTVV.

The V and J genes are TRBV28 and TRBJ2-3; tentatively, D is TRBD2 (5 bases). V gave up 2 bases and J gave up 3 bases, with 6 bases separating them. The length of the CDR3 is 13 residues. Germline V gene sequence: CDR1 MDHEN, CDR2 SYDVKM. The CDR3 loop is CASSLPGTDTQYF. The CDR3 DNA is TGTGCCAGCAGTTTACCGGGAACAGATACGCAGTATTTT. The whole variable domain, remainder taken from reference TRBV28 and TRBJ2-3, is DVKVTQSSRYLVKRTGEKVFLECVQDMDHENMFWYRQDPGLGLRLIYFSYDVKMKEKGDIPEGYSVSREKKERFSLILESASTNQTSMYLCASSLPGTDTQYFGPGTRLTVL.

This chain joins TRBV30 and TRBJ2-6; D remains ambiguous. Germline V lookup: CDR1 GTSNPN, CDR2 SVGIG (reference sequence). This CDR3 is 14 amino acids long. V shed 4 bases and J shed 0 bases, with 7 bases lying between them. The CDR3 loop is CAWTRGSGANVLTF. The CDR3 DNA reads as TGTGCCTGGACTCGAGGCTCTGGGGCCAACGTCCTGACTTTC.

This clone was found once. The chain joins TRBV29-1 to TRBJ2-7; 8 nucleotides line up with TRBD1. Germline CDR1 and CDR2: SQVTM and ANQGSEA. J lost 3 bases, V lost 6 bases, and 4 bases had no gene match. The CDR3 contains 12 residues. CDR3 DNA sequence: TGCAGCGTCACAACAGGGGGCTACGAGCAGTACTTC. Residues: CSVTTGGYEQYF.

The rearrangement joins TRBV11-2 to TRBJ2-7, with a weak D call TRBD1 (6 bases). Germline V gene data show CDR1 as SGHAT and CDR2 as FQNNGV. This CDR3 has 12 amino acids. With 1 base removed from V and 5 bases from J, the gap between germline ends came to 6 bases. The CDR3 spells CASSLAGDEQYF. The CDR3 nucleotides are TGTGCCAGCAGCTTAGCAGGGGACGAGCAGTACTTC.

The rearrangement links TRBV28 to TRBJ2-3; D is undetermined. Germline CDR1 MDHEN, CDR2 SYDVKM. This CDR3 contains 13 residues. V gave up 3 bases and J gave up 4 bases, with 8 bases separating them. The DNA of the CDR3 is TGTGCCAGCAGTTTTTCCAATCCAGATACGCAGTATTTT. This translates into CASSFSNPDTQYF. Full variable domain (missing parts from reference TRBV28 and TRBJ2-3): DVKVTQSSRYLVKRTGEKVFLECVQDMDHENMFWYRQDPGLGLRLIYFSYDVKMKEKGDIPEGYSVSREKKERFSLILESASTNQTSMYLCASSFSNPDTQYFGPGTRLTVL.

V is TRBV27 and J is TRBJ2-2; D remains ambiguous. Trimming cost V 0 bases and J 7 bases, with 6 bases left between them. The CDR3 runs 13 residues. Germline loops: CDR1 MNHEY, CDR2 SMNVEV (reference sequence). CDR3 region: CASSLSGVGELFF. In DNA form, the CDR3 reads TGTGCCAGCAGTTTATCAGGTGTCGGGGAGCTGTTTTTT.

The chain employs TRBV7-3 and TRBJ2-1, with a weak D call TRBD2 (8 bases). Trimming removed 5 bases at V and 1 base at J, with 18 bases between. The CDR3 extends over 17 amino acids. Germline lookup yields CDR1 SGHTA and CDR2 FQGTGA. The CDR3 protein is CASSPRGAGGSYNEQFF. CDR3 bases: TGTGCCAGCAGCCCCAGGGGGGCGGGAGGTTCCTACAATGAGCAGTTCTTC.

As regards this clone: Other DNA sequences within the sample encode an identical CDR3. The rearrangement uses TRBV28 and TRBJ1-2, with D maybe TRBD1 (5 bases). The germline V and J ends were trimmed by 7 bases and 8 bases, with 11 bases remaining between them. CDR3 length equals 11 residues. Germline assignment: CDR1 MDHEN and CDR2 SYDVKM. The CDR3 sequence: CASTGGYGYTF. The CDR3 region has the DNA TGTGCCAGCACGGGGGGATACGGCTACACCTTC.

The rearrangement links TRBV30 to TRBJ1-5, with 11 bases lining up with TRBD1. Germline V CDR1 and CDR2: GTSNPN, SVGIG (reference sequence). V lost 5 bases, J lost 2 bases, and 2 bases stayed unmatched. The CDR3 is 14 amino acids. CDR3 region: CAWGQGAGNQPQHF. DNA for the CDR3: TGTGCCTGGGGACAGGGGGCCGGCAATCAGCCCCAGCATTTT.